This record covers a single T cell receptor beta chain. These data come from a study of blood T cell repertoires in COVID-19. Germline CDR1 is SEHNR and CDR2 is FQNEAQ (reference sequence). V lost 5 bases, J lost 8 bases, and 1 base stayed unmatched. The CDR3 spans 11 residues. TCRdb's copy holds only in-frame clones and misses some; the assay was immunoSEQ multiplex PCR. The sample has a few hundred thousand clones; approximately 86% are singletons. The specimen was PBMCs or T cells enriched from blood (not recorded which). The receptor's source is a woman aged 60 to 75 who had recovered from COVID-19. The chain is built from TRBV7-9 and TRBJ1-1; TRBD1 matches 8 bases. CDR3 coding DNA: TGTGCCAGCAGCCGACAGGGGGAAGCTTTCTTT. Its translation is CASSRQGEAFF.